Sequencing of this T cell receptor (beta chain) was carried out in a study of OX40 agonist ivuxolimab in advanced cancers. Germline values: CDR1 SQVTM, CDR2 ANQGSEA. The junction had 12 bases not matched to a gene; V was cut back by 0 bases and J by 0 bases. This CDR3 region has 18 residues. About this clone: Its antigen is currently unknown.

Study-wide results and limits: On average, CD8+ T cells showed a greater number of expanded clones than CD4+. Specificity for antigen went undetermined in the expanded peripheral T cells.

Profiling relied on immunoSEQ multiplex PCR, and the TCRdb table lists in-frame clones only, not all of them. The sample has approximately 15,000 clones, approximately 91% seen once; the top ten hold about 67%. The sample consisted of CD4+ or CD8+ T cells sorted from blood, taken in a trial of the OX40 agonist ivuxolimab. The chain recombines TRBV29-1 with TRBJ2-5; 8 bases align to TRBD2. The clonotype originates from an adult with an advanced solid tumor such as melanoma, head and neck, liver or kidney cancer. The CDR3 DNA follows: TGCAGCGTTGAAGATTTCCAGCGGGGGCCAACCAACCAAGAGACCCAGTACTTC. Protein: CSVEDFQRGPTNQETQYF. Complete variable domain (other parts from reference TRBV29-1 and TRBJ2-5): SAVISQKPSRDICQRGTSLTIQCQVDSQVTMMFWYRQQPGQSLTLIATANQGSEATYESGFVIDKFPISRPNLTFSTLTVSNMSPEDSSIYLCSVEDFQRGPTNQETQYFGPGTRLLVL.